Given below is one T cell receptor beta chain in context. The antigen it binds to is not known. Qualities for individual bases were not recorded, and no much larger clone is one base off. The data originate from a study of radiotherapy plus CTLA-4 blockade in lung cancer (dated by TCRdb to 2016 to 2019). About the full investigation: Objective responses were observed in roughly a sixth of enrolled patients, and disease control was achieved in around 30%. Overall study outcomes, separate from this receptor: The strongest predictors of response, as reported, were early dynamic changes in blood T cell clones along with a rise in serum interferon-beta after radiation. After treatment with radiotherapy and ipilimumab, TCR clones that came from tumors expanded in the peripheral blood.

The study evaluated CTLA-4 blockade (ipilimumab) given together with focal radiation therapy in patients who had chemo-refractory metastatic non-small-cell lung cancer. Library preparation employed the immunoSEQ multiplex PCR assay. As stored in TCRdb, this immuneACCESS dataset retains in-frame rearrangements with V and J assigned. A fraction of the clones does not appear; measured against another copy, unresolved V genes explain less than half of the discrepancy, and the remainder lacks a known reason. The table for this sample lists about 72,000 clones; around 86% of them were counted only once. The top ten clonotypes cover about 4% of the sample. The germline V gene supplies CDR1 SNHLY and CDR2 FYNNEI. From the cysteine up to the phenylalanine, the CDR3 has a length of 15 residues. Only the CDR3 DNA is retained, 45 bases long and in frame from the first base. Germline trimming: 5 bases from V, 4 bases from J; junction bases outside gene matches: 7.

This material consisted of peripheral blood, taken from a patient treated with radiotherapy plus ipilimumab. Rearrangement joined TRBV2 to TRBJ2-5; TRBD1 matches 10 bases in the middle. The TCR comes from a human donor with non-small cell lung cancer who had a partial response to radiotherapy plus ipilimumab. The sequenced DNA: TGTGCCAGCAGTCGGGACAGGGGCTTTTTAGAGACCCAGTACTTC. It translates as CASSRDRGFLETQYF.